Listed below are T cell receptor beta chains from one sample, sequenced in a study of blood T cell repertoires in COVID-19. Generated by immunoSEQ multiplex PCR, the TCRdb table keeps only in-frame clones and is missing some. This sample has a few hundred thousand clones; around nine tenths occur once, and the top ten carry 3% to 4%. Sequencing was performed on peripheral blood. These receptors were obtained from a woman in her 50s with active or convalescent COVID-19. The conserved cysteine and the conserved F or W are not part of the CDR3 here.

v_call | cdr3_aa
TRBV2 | ASSVEAGILNEKLF
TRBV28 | ASSSLDRGWSSEQY
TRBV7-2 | ASSSGLAGLYEQY
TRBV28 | ASSPSQGGTEAF
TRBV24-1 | ATSDQTGNYGYT
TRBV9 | ASSGGGNTIY
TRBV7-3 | ASSLIPANYGYT
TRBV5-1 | ASSEGATYEQY
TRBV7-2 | ASSSSSGNTDTQY
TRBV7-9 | ASSPLRDEQY
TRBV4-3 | ASSLSTGTYTGELF
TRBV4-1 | ASSLGQGASYEQY
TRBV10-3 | AISDRDRGYEQY
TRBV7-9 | ASSHMWAGETQY
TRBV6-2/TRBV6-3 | ASSLLDSTNTEAF
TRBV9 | ASSVHYGADTEAF